Listed here are 12 T cell receptor beta chains from one sample, sequenced in a study of prognosis after radiotherapy for stage I lung cancer. Using two-round multiplex PCR, the authors amplified TCR beta CDR3 from genomic DNA. For every TRBV and TRBJ gene, a specific primer was used in first-round PCR. TCRdb fed the multiplex PCR reads into MiXCR, producing one record per CDR3 protein. The repertoire holds roughly 20,000 distinct CDR3 sequences, roughly 55% seen once, with around 30% in the top ten. The material sequenced was PBMCs, taken before or after stereotactic body radiation therapy (not recorded which). Every receptor here comes from a donor older than 45 with non-small cell lung cancer.

In regard to this clonotype: A far more abundant clone sits one base away, making this likely a read error. The CDR3 region has the DNA TGTGCCAGCATTTACTCCAGGGGTCTGGTTCGGGGTGAGCAGTTCTTC. Protein product: CASIYSRGLVRGEQFF. The gene calls are TRBV6-4 and TRBJ2-1; a possible D gene is TRBD1 (6 bases). The CDR3 spans 16 residues. Germline lookup yields CDR1 MRHNA and CDR2 SNTAGT. V was shortened by 7 bases and J by 9 bases, with 25 bases between the two germline ends.

The gene calls are TRBV6-9 and TRBJ2-2, with 7 bases fitting TRBD2. Germline V gives CDR1 MNHGY, CDR2 SVAAGI. The CDR3 is 17 amino acids. Trimming at V came to 7 bases and at J to 5 bases, leaving 16 bases not matched to a gene. CDR3 sequence reads: CASIYSVGSGRTGELFF. The CDR3 DNA reads TGTGCCAGCATTTACTCTGTGGGTAGCGGGCGTACCGGGGAGCTGTTTTTT.

At least ten counts were recorded for this clonotype. CDR3 nucleotide sequence: TGCGCCAGCAGCCAAGATCGCGTCGGGGGCCTCCGCAATGAGCAGTTCTTC. Residues: CASSQDRVGGLRNEQFF. The chain carries TRBV4-1 and TRBJ2-1; D is tentatively TRBD1 or TRBD2 (6 bases each). The CDR3 totals 17 residues. Germline values: CDR1 MGHRA, CDR2 YSYEKL. V shed 0 bases and J shed 6 bases, with 18 bases lying between them.

This clonotype has at least ten counts. This chain joins TRBV19 and TRBJ2-5, with 7 bases lining up with TRBD2. V lost 7 bases, J lost 4 bases, and 15 bases stayed unmatched. CDR3 length: 16 amino acids. Germline V gene data show CDR1 as LNHDA and CDR2 as SQIVND (reference sequence). CDR3 sequence reads: CASNTGRPRGVETQYF. The CDR3 DNA sequence: TGTGCCAGTAATACCGGACGGCCACGGGGGGTAGAGACCCAGTACTTC.

The chain couples TRBV6-1 to TRBJ1-2; D unresolved. The CDR3 consists of 13 residues. V was pared by 5 bases and J by 3 bases, with 10 bases between. Germline CDR1 MNHNS, CDR2 SASEGT. The CDR3 sequence: CASSPTPYYGYTF. CDR3 DNA: TGTGCCAGCAGTCCAACACCCTACTATGGCTACACCTTC.

This clonotype is labeled medium-sized (0.01 to 0.1%). The genes are TRBV3-1 and TRBJ1-3, with 8 positions matching TRBD1. The CDR3 is made up of 14 amino acids. The junction had 1 base not matched to a gene; V was cut back by 6 bases and J by 0 bases. The germline CDR1 and CDR2 sequences are LGHDT and YNNKEL (reference sequence). CDR3: CASRTGGSGNTIYF. The CDR3 coding sequence is TGTGCCAGCAGAACAGGGGGCTCTGGAAACACCATATATTTT.

The sample holds many counts of this clonotype. The chain joins TRBV4-2 to TRBJ2-2; D may correspond to TRBD1 or TRBD2 (7 bases each). The V and J ends lost 6 bases and 6 bases respectively, with 17 bases between them. The CDR3 extends over 15 amino acids. Per the germline V gene, CDR1 is LGHNA and CDR2 is YNFKEQ. CDR3 residues: CASSLWEGAAGELFF. DNA for the CDR3: TGTGCCAGCAGTCTATGGGAGGGGGCGGCCGGGGAGCTGTTTTTT.

This clonotype was seen a single time. The V gene is TRBV6-1, the J gene TRBJ2-7; D remains ambiguous. V shed 10 bases and J shed 1 base, with 17 bases lying between them. The V gene's germline CDR1 is MNHNS and CDR2 SASEGT. The CDR3 length is 14 residues. CDR3 protein: CATPEAQRSYEQYF. The CDR3, as DNA: TGTGCCACACCTGAGGCACAGAGGTCCTACGAGCAGTACTTC.

This chain joins TRBV6-5 and TRBJ2-7; D ambiguous. V lost 2 bases to trimming and J lost 1 base, with 6 bases between them. CDR3 length equals 13 residues. From germline, CDR1 is MNHEY and CDR2 SVGAGI. The CDR3 region has the DNA TGTGCCAGCAGTTACATGGGATCCTACGAGCAGTACTTC. Its translation is CASSYMGSYEQYF.

This clonotype has a count of ten or more. The chain uses TRBV15 and TRBJ2-3, with 7 bases fitting TRBD1. The CDR3 has 13 amino acids. Germline CDR1 and CDR2: LNHNV and YYDKDF (reference sequence). Trimming at V came to 5 bases and at J to 4 bases, leaving 3 bases not matched to a gene. The CDR3 loop is CATSETGADTQYF. The CDR3 DNA reads TGTGCCACCAGCGAAACAGGGGCAGATACGCAGTATTTT. The variable domain in full, completed from reference TRBV15 and TRBJ2-3, reads DAMVIQNPRYQVTQFGKPVTLSCSQTLNHNVMYWYQQKSSQAPKLLFHYYDKDFNNEADTPDNFQSRRPNTSFCFLDIRSPGLGDTAMYLCATSETGADTQYFGPGTRLTVL.

This clonotype was seen a single time. One base separates it from a far larger clone, so it is likely a read error. The chain links TRBV6-4 to TRBJ2-2, with D possibly called TRBD1 or TRBD2 (5 bases each). Germline CDR1 and CDR2: MRHNA and SNTAGT. The CDR3 is made up of 16 amino acids. This CDR3 reads CASSGLGRANTWELFF. The DNA of the CDR3 is TGTGCCAGCAGTGGCCTGGGACGAGCCAACACCTGGGAGCTGTTTTTT.

In this sample, this clonotype turned up many times. The V gene is TRBV10-3, the J gene TRBJ2-2, with 9 bases fitting TRBD2. Germline values: CDR1 ENHRY, CDR2 SYGVKD. The CDR3 sequence is 15 residues long. Unmatched junction bases numbered 6, after V lost 6 bases and J lost 4 bases. CDR3 residues: CAIRPSGMGTGELFF. CDR3 in DNA: TGTGCCATCAGACCTAGCGGGATGGGCACCGGGGAGCTGTTTTTT.